The next 9 T cell receptor beta chains were all read from a single sample in a study of T-cell memory formation after mild COVID-19. TCRdb processed the 5' RACE reads anew with MiXCR; each CDR3 protein has one entry. The sample carries roughly 160,000 distinct CDR3 sequences, 10% to 15% recorded once. Sequenced sample: PBMCs or a T cell subset sorted from them (not recorded which). The receptors stem from a man aged 18 to 29 who had mild COVID-19 (a few samples of this study predate the infection). Cell type and time point are not known.

The chain carries TRBV6-5 and TRBJ1-5; possible D gene TRBD1, 5 bases. This CDR3 region has 15 residues. Trimming removed 5 bases from V and 2 bases from J, with 13 bases in between. Germline CDR1 is MNHEY and CDR2 is SVGAGI. This chain's CDR3 is CASSAGTSGNQPQHF. CDR3 in DNA: TGTGCCAGCAGTGCAGGGACTTCGGGCAATCAGCCCCAGCATTTT.

The chain recombines TRBV7-9 with TRBJ2-2; the D gene could be TRBD1 or TRBD2 (5 bases each). V was pared by 6 bases and J by 5 bases, with 16 bases between. Germline CDR1 is SEHNR and CDR2 is FQNEAQ (reference sequence). The CDR3 has 15 amino acids. CDR3 DNA sequence: TGTGCCAGCAGTTTGAGGGGAATCGGGACCGGGGAGCTGTTTTTT. Its protein product is CASSLRGIGTGELFF. The entire variable domain, with the rest obtained from reference TRBV7-9 and TRBJ2-2, is as follows: DTGVSQNPRHKITKRGQNVTFRCDPISEHNRLYWYRQTLGQGPEFLTYFQNEAQLEKSRLLSDRFSAERPKGSFSTLEIQRTEQGDSAMYLCASSLRGIGTGELFFGEGSRLTVL.

In this sample, this clonotype turned up a few times. The V call is TRBV5-1, the J call TRBJ2-6, with D uncertain. Germline CDR1 reads SGHRS; CDR2 reads YFSETQ. Trimming took 3 bases from V and 0 from J, leaving 7 bases between them. The CDR3 consists of 15 residues. In nucleotides, the CDR3 is TGCGCCAGCAGCTCGGACCCCTCTGGGGCCAACGTCCTGACTTTC. Its translation: CASSSDPSGANVLTF. Looking up the rest from reference TRBV5-1 and TRBJ2-6 gives the full variable domain: KAGVTQTPRYLIKTRGQQVTLSCSPISGHRSVSWYQQTPGQGLQFLFEYFSETQRNKGNFPGRFSGRQFSNSRSEMNVSTLELGDSALYLCASSSDPSGANVLTFGAGSRLTVL.

This clonotype was observed at least ten times. The CDR3 loop reads CASSLDAGTQYF. CDR3 coding DNA: TGTGCCAGCAGCTTAGACGCTGGGACCCAGTACTTC. The chain has TRBV7-2 and TRBJ2-5, with D unresolved. V was pared by 1 base and J by 7 bases, with 7 bases between. This CDR3 region has 12 residues. CDR1 is SGHTA and CDR2 is FQGNSA in the germline V gene.

This clonotype appeared many times. The chain carries TRBV12-3 or TRBV12-4 and TRBJ1-1; D is unresolved. The V end was cut by 6 bases, the J end by 1 base, with 12 bases between. The CDR3 consists of 14 residues. CDR3 nucleotide sequence: TGTGCCAGCAGACGTAACGCAGCGAACACTGAAGCTTTCTTT. It translates to CASRRNAANTEAFF.

In its sample, this clonotype was seen a few times. The gene calls are TRBV5-1 and TRBJ1-6, with D possibly being TRBD1 (5 bases). V lost 0 bases and J 7 bases, leaving 11 bases between the germline ends. The CDR3 is 15 amino acids. Germline V gene sequence: CDR1 SGHRS, CDR2 YFSETQ. CDR3 protein: CASSLDGRANSPLHF. The CDR3 region has the DNA TGCGCCAGCAGCTTGGATGGCAGGGCGAATTCACCCCTCCACTTT.

V is TRBV4-1 and J is TRBJ2-2, with D tentatively TRBD2 (5 bases). The ends were cut back, 4 bases at V and 6 bases at J, with 12 bases in the middle. This CDR3 comprises 14 residues. Germline values: CDR1 MGHRA, CDR2 YSYEKL. DNA for the CDR3: TGCGCCAGCAGCCGCTTGCCGAGGGCCGGGGAGCTGTTTTTT. It specifies CASSRLPRAGELFF.

The chain is built from TRBV7-2 and TRBJ2-5; a weak D match, TRBD2 (5 bases). The CDR3 extends over 14 amino acids. Germline CDR1 reads SGHTA; CDR2 reads FQGNSA. Trimming took off 10 bases at V and 5 bases at J, with 20 bases between the two ends. The CDR3 nucleotides read TGTGCCACCCTGCGCGGGTTTTCAGACGAGACCCAGTACTTC. It yields the protein CATLRGFSDETQYF. Using reference TRBV7-2 and TRBJ2-5 for the parts outside the CDR3, the full variable domain is GAGVSQSPSNKVTEKGKDVELRCDPISGHTALYWYRQSLGQGLEFLIYFQGNSAPDKSGLPSDRFSAERTGGSVSTLTIQRTQQEDSAVYLCATLRGFSDETQYFGPGTRLLVL.

The chain recombines TRBV24-1 with TRBJ2-7; D is ambiguous. CDR1 and CDR2 (germline): KGHDR, SFDVKD. The CDR3 has 13 residues. The V gene lost 9 bases and the J gene lost 5 bases, with 16 bases spanning the gap. The CDR3 reads CATSQGPRDEQYF. The CDR3 DNA is TGTGCCACCTCGCAAGGGCCCCGTGACGAGCAGTACTTC.